These 17 T cell receptor beta chains came from one sample sequenced in a study of human T cells and chemical hapten exposure. TCRdb itself ran the 5' RACE reads through MiXCR, one entry per CDR3 protein. The sample has over 95,000 distinct CDR3 sequences; approximately 19% are singletons. The total RNA was obtained from whole blood that was not fractionated. Receptors originate from a human donor in good health.

Only a few counts were recorded for this clonotype. This rearrangement joins TRBV20-1 to TRBJ2-3, with D perhaps being TRBD1 or TRBD2 (5 bases each). This CDR3 comprises 11 residues. In germline, CDR1 is DFQATT, CDR2 SNEGSKA (reference sequence). Between the trimmed V and J ends, which lost 6 bases and 14 bases, there was a span of 18 bases. CDR3 region: CSATRDPTTYF. CDR3 in DNA: TGCAGTGCCACAAGGGACCCTACAACGTATTTT.

CDR3 DNA sequence: TGTGCCAGCAGTTTTAACCGGAGGAAGCCCCCAGGGTTTGTTAGTAATTCACCCCTCCACTTT. This encodes CASSFNRRKPPGFVSNSPLHF. The chain employs TRBV28 and TRBJ1-6, with a tentative D call TRBD1 (5 bases). The CDR3 extends over 21 amino acids. V was cut by 3 bases and J by 6 bases, with 30 bases left in between. The germline V gene encodes CDR1 MDHEN and CDR2 SYDVKM. Using reference TRBV28 and TRBJ1-6 for the parts outside the CDR3, the full variable domain is DVKVTQSSRYLVKRTGEKVFLECVQDMDHENMFWYRQDPGLGLRLIYFSYDVKMKEKGDIPEGYSVSREKKERFSLILESASTNQTSMYLCASSFNRRKPPGFVSNSPLHFGNGTRLTVT.

This clonotype was picked up a small number of times. The rearrangement links TRBV27 to TRBJ2-3; D unresolved. Germline CDR1 is MNHEY and CDR2 is SMNVEV (reference sequence). This CDR3 region has 14 residues. The germline V and J ends were trimmed by 0 bases and 3 bases, with 7 bases remaining between them. The CDR3 nucleotides are TGTGCCAGCAGTTTATCGAGGCCGACAGATACGCAGTATTTT. Its protein product is CASSLSRPTDTQYF.

This chain joins TRBV28 and TRBJ2-7; tentatively, D is TRBD1 (5 bases). Germline values: CDR1 MDHEN, CDR2 SYDVKM. The CDR3 runs to 14 residues. The germline V and J ends were trimmed by 2 bases and 3 bases, with 11 bases remaining between them. CDR3 sequence reads: CASSLGATIYEQYF. The CDR3, as DNA: TGTGCCAGCAGTTTAGGGGCAACGATCTACGAGCAGTACTTC.

V is TRBV5-4 and J is TRBJ1-5; no firm D call. Germline assignment: CDR1 SGHNT and CDR2 YYREEE (reference sequence). V gave up 0 bases and J gave up 0 bases, with 4 bases separating them. This CDR3 is built from 14 residues. As DNA, the CDR3 is TGTGCCAGCAGCTTGGACCTTAGCAATCAGCCCCAGCATTTT. The encoded protein is CASSLDLSNQPQHF.

This clonotype was seen at least ten times. This chain joins TRBV28 and TRBJ1-3; D unresolved. V lost 6 bases and J 0 bases, leaving 3 bases between the germline ends. The CDR3 has 12 residues. Germline V gene sequence: CDR1 MDHEN, CDR2 SYDVKM. The CDR3 here is CASRSSGNTIYF. CDR3 bases: TGTGCCAGCAGATCCTCTGGAAACACCATATATTTT.

For the CDR3, the DNA is TGCGCCAGCTGGACCGGGACAGGGTCCTATGGCTACACCTTC. It yields the protein CASWTGTGSYGYTF. V is TRBV5-1 and J is TRBJ1-2, with 9 bases lining up with TRBD1. Losses at the gene ends were 7 bases for V and 4 bases for J; bases not matched to a gene: 8. The germline V gene has CDR1 SGHRS and CDR2 YFSETQ. The CDR3 length is 14 residues.

This clonotype has only one observation. The chain carries TRBV3-1 and TRBJ2-7; TRBD2 agrees at 8 bases. V trimming: 1 base; J trimming: 0 bases; junction bases outside the gene matches: 5. CDR1 and CDR2 (germline): LGHDT, YNNKEL (reference sequence). CDR3 length: 16 residues. The DNA of the CDR3 is TGTGCCAGCAGCCAAGTAACTAGCGGAGGCTCCTACGAGCAGTACTTC. Amino acid sequence: CASSQVTSGGSYEQYF.

In its sample, this clonotype was seen a few times. V is TRBV5-3 and J is TRBJ2-3; D is perhaps TRBD1 or TRBD2 (5 bases each). TRBV5-3 is sorted into the ORF group, with uncertain function. The CDR3 extends over 16 amino acids. The V gene lost 4 bases and the J gene lost 0 bases, with 15 bases spanning the gap. In nucleotides, the CDR3 is TGTGCCAGAAGCGTGGGGACGGAAGCTAGCACAGATACGCAGTATTTT. Translation: CARSVGTEASTDTQYF.

The chain recombines TRBV28 with TRBJ2-7; 7 bases fit TRBD2. The CDR3 sequence is 13 residues long. J was trimmed by 7 bases and V by 3 bases; bases with no gene match: 6. Germline assignment: CDR1 MDHEN and CDR2 SYDVKM. The CDR3 DNA reads TGTGCCAGCAGTTTCCCCTGGGAGGGGGAGCAGTACTTC. Translation gives CASSFPWEGEQYF.

This clonotype was seen only a few times. The chain couples TRBV3-1 to TRBJ2-3, with TRBD1 as a possible D gene (6 bases). The CDR3 loop spans 13 amino acids. Germline lookup yields CDR1 LGHDT and CDR2 YNNKEL (reference sequence). The V end lost 0 bases, the J end lost 14 bases, and 15 bases lay between the germline ends. The CDR3 here is CASSQDRDGTRYF. In DNA form, the CDR3 reads TGTGCCAGCAGCCAAGATAGAGACGGGACAAGGTATTTT.

This clonotype turned up a few times. The chain combines TRBV4-1 with TRBJ2-5, with D perhaps TRBD1 or TRBD2 (5 bases each). V lost 0 bases to trimming and J lost 5 bases, with 13 bases between them. This CDR3 comprises 15 residues. Per the germline V gene, CDR1 is MGHRA and CDR2 is YSYEKL. The CDR3 protein is CASSQDPGLAETQYF. CDR3 nucleotides: TGCGCCAGCAGCCAAGATCCAGGGCTAGCTGAGACCCAGTACTTC.

This clonotype was counted between two and nine times. The V gene is TRBV29-1, the J gene TRBJ1-1, with TRBD1 as a possible D gene (5 bases). The V gene's germline CDR1 is SQVTM and CDR2 ANQGSEA. CDR3 length: 12 amino acids. Deletions cut 4 bases from V and 1 base from J, with 7 bases between. CDR3 nucleotides: TGCAGCGTTGTGGGGGGGAACACTGAAGCTTTCTTT. As protein: CSVVGGNTEAFF.

This rearrangement joins TRBV5-4 to TRBJ2-3, with 8 bases identical to TRBD2. V was pared by 4 bases and J by 3 bases, with 7 bases of the junction left unmatched. CDR3 size: 15 residues. Germline-derived CDR1 and CDR2 are SGHNT and YYREEE (reference sequence). The CDR3 nucleotides are TGTGCCAGCAGCGCGGGACTAGGATTGACAGATACGCAGTATTTT. Encoded protein: CASSAGLGLTDTQYF.

This clonotype was seen more than once but under ten times. The rearrangement joins TRBV27 to TRBJ2-3, with D unresolved. The length of the CDR3 is 15 residues. V lost 5 bases and J 6 bases, leaving 18 bases between the germline ends. CDR1 is MNHEY, CDR2 SMNVEV, per germline (reference sequence). The CDR3 loop reads CASSTWTQYGDTQYF. The CDR3 DNA sequence: TGTGCCAGCAGTACCTGGACCCAGTATGGCGATACGCAGTATTTT.

This clonotype occurred many times. The chain employs TRBV7-8 and TRBJ2-3; 7 nucleotides match TRBD2. Germline CDR1 and CDR2: SGHVS and FQNEAQ. The CDR3 totals 18 residues. Losses at the gene ends were 1 base for V and 4 bases for J; bases not matched to a gene: 14. CDR3 in DNA: TGTGCCAGCAGCTTAGAGCTCTCCGGGACTATTCAATCAGATACGCAGTATTTT. This translates into CASSLELSGTIQSDTQYF.

This clonotype was detected only a few times. The chain couples TRBV6-6 to TRBJ2-3, with D hard to call. Trimming shortened V by 0 bases and J by 0 bases, and 10 bases separated the two germline ends. The germline V gene has CDR1 MNHNY and CDR2 SVGAGI (reference sequence). This CDR3 contains 16 residues. CDR3 amino acids: CASSYSAAISTDTQYF. The CDR3, as DNA: TGTGCCAGCAGTTACTCTGCCGCGATTAGCACAGATACGCAGTATTTT.